This T cell receptor beta chain came from a study of CD8 T cells in Susac syndrome. Broader study findings: TEMRA cells and active patients showed peak Susac CD8+ clonal expansion. Susac-specific public clones found in total CD8+ repertoires numbered some 17, and those in CD8+ TEMRA repertoires numbered several.

As regards this clonotype: Its antigen is not identified.

An input of 0.5 to 1 ug of RNA was subjected to reverse transcription using random hexamers. immunoSEQ multiplex PCR amplified TCR beta CDR3 across 54 Vbeta, 13 Jbeta. MiXCR, applied by TCRdb to the immunoSEQ multiplex PCR reads, yields one record per CDR3 protein. Altogether 100,000 to 150,000 distinct CDR3 sequences are present, 90% to 95% being singletons, with the ten largest covering around 0.2%. Losses at the gene ends were 3 bases for V and 12 bases for J; bases not matched to a gene: 17. The CDR3 contains 16 residues. Germline-derived CDR1 and CDR2 are LNHDA and SQIVND (reference sequence). The receptor was isolated from a human donor with Susac syndrome. The chain links TRBV19 to TRBJ2-1; TRBD1 matches at 7 bases. Input material: CD8+ T cells from PBMCs. The DNA for the CDR3 is TGTGCCAGTAGTATCTCAGTGGACAGGCCCAGCAGTGGGCAGTTCTTC. Residues: CASSISVDRPSSGQFF.